These 32 T cell receptor beta chains originate from one sample sequenced in a study of blood T cell repertoires in COVID-19. TCRdb's copy holds only in-frame clones and misses some; the assay was immunoSEQ multiplex PCR. The table includes 300,000 to 500,000 clones, roughly 90% detected once. Sequencing used PBMCs or T cells enriched from blood (not recorded which). Every receptor here comes from a woman aged 25 to 39 with acute COVID-19.

The chain employs TRBV27 and TRBJ2-2, with D maybe TRBD2 (7 bases). This CDR3 spans 15 amino acids. Germline CDR1 and CDR2: MNHEY and SMNVEV (reference sequence). With 5 bases removed from V and 3 bases from J, the gap between germline ends came to 13 bases. CDR3 DNA: TGTGCCAGCAGTCAAAGGGGGGGATACACCGGGGAGCTGTTTTTT. This translates into CASSQRGGYTGELFF.

The V call is TRBV12-3 or TRBV12-4, the J call TRBJ2-7; 7 bases fit TRBD1. This CDR3 is built from 13 residues. Losses at the gene ends were 5 bases for V and 6 bases for J; bases not matched to a gene: 7. CDR3 sequence reads: CASSPTDRIEQYF. In DNA, the CDR3 is TGTGCCAGCAGTCCAACGGACAGGATCGAGCAGTACTTC.

The V gene is TRBV10-3, the J gene TRBJ2-3, with a weak D call TRBD2 (7 bases). CDR1 is ENHRY and CDR2 is SYGVKD in the germline V gene. This CDR3 comprises 14 residues. V was trimmed by 5 bases and J by 6 bases, leaving 15 bases between them. Here the CDR3 reads CAISWSGGWDTQYF. The CDR3 DNA sequence: TGTGCCATCAGTTGGTCGGGGGGCTGGGATACGCAGTATTTT.

This clone occurred many times. J is TRBJ2-3 and V is TRBV30; 8 positions match TRBD2. This CDR3 is built from 14 residues. V shed 4 bases, J shed 3 bases, and the junction held 6 bases outside the gene matches. Germline V gene data show CDR1 as GTSNPN and CDR2 as SVGIG (reference sequence). CDR3: CAWTGGGSTDTQYF. CDR3 sequence (DNA): TGTGCCTGGACGGGCGGGGGGAGTACAGATACGCAGTATTTT. The variable domain in full, with the rest retrieved from reference TRBV30 and TRBJ2-3, is SQTIHQWPATLVQPVGSPLSLECTVEGTSNPNLYWYRQAAGRGLQLLFYSVGIGQISSEVPQNLSASRPQDRQFILSSKKLLLSDSGFYLCAWTGGGSTDTQYFGPGTRLTVL.

This chain connects TRBV6-5 to TRBJ2-3, with D uncertain. V lost 6 bases, J lost 4 bases, and 8 bases lay in between. Germline values: CDR1 MNHEY, CDR2 SVGAGI. The CDR3 loop spans 12 amino acids. CDR3 region: CASSGVPDTQYF. The DNA for the CDR3 is TGTGCCAGCAGCGGAGTGCCAGATACGCAGTATTTT.

The chain links TRBV12-3 or TRBV12-4 to TRBJ1-2, with D uncertain. V lost 11 bases, J lost 3 bases, and 13 bases lay in between. The CDR3 runs to 12 residues. CDR3 sequence reads: CASGGDYYGYTF. DNA of the CDR3: TGTGCCTCGGGCGGGGATTACTATGGCTACACCTTC.

The CDR3 DNA reads as TGTGCTAGCCAGGCTAGCGGTCCCGGTTACCAAGAGACCCAGTACTTC. Its protein product is CASQASGPGYQETQYF. V gene TRBV12-5 combines with J gene TRBJ2-5, with TRBD2 matching 7 bases. V lost 9 bases to trimming and J lost 0 bases; unmatched junction nucleotides: 13. The CDR3 is made up of 16 amino acids. The germline CDR1 and CDR2 sequences are LGHNT and FRNRAP.

The V call is TRBV9, the J call TRBJ2-1, with 7 bases lining up with TRBD2. The germline gives CDR1 SGDLS, CDR2 YYNGEE. The CDR3 has 15 amino acids. Losses at the gene ends were 3 bases for V and 7 bases for J; bases not matched to a gene: 10. The CDR3 nucleotides are TGTGCCAGCAGCGCAGTGGGAGGGTTGAAAAATGAGCAGTTCTTC. Amino acid sequence: CASSAVGGLKNEQFF.

V and J are TRBV5-1 and TRBJ2-3, with TRBD2 identical over 9 bases. J lost 0 bases, V lost 0 bases, and 5 bases had no gene match. The CDR3 sequence is 17 residues long. Per germline, CDR1 SGHRS and CDR2 YFSETQ. The DNA of the CDR3 is TGCGCCAGCAGCTTGGCCTCTAGCGGGGATAGCACAGATACGCAGTATTTT. This translates into CASSLASSGDSTDTQYF.

The gene calls are TRBV18 and TRBJ1-4; D is uncertain. In germline, CDR1 is KGHSH, CDR2 LQKENI. V shed 3 bases and J shed 7 bases, with 9 bases lying between them. This CDR3 region has 13 residues. This chain's CDR3 is CASSPQVTEKLFF. The CDR3, as DNA: TGTGCCAGCTCACCCCAGGTTACTGAAAAACTGTTTTTT. The full variable domain, with the rest looked up from reference TRBV18 and TRBJ1-4, is NAGVMQNPRHLVRRRGQEARLRCSPMKGHSHVYWYRQLPEEGLKFMVYLQKENIIDESGMPKERFSAEFPKEGPSILRIQQVVRGDSAAYFCASSPQVTEKLFFGSGTQLSVL.

This rearrangement joins TRBV6-2 or TRBV6-3 to TRBJ2-2; D not certain. The CDR3 is 13 residues long. Germline V gives CDR1 MNHEY, CDR2 SVGEGT. Trimming shortened V by 1 base and J by 4 bases, and 4 bases separated the two germline ends. CDR3 coding DNA: TGTGCCAGCAGTTACTGGCCCACCGGGGAGCTGTTTTTT. Its translation: CASSYWPTGELFF.

CDR3 nucleotides: TGCAGCGTAATCAGCGGGGGGAGCTACAATGAGCAGTTCTTC. It encodes CSVISGGSYNEQFF. The chain recombines TRBV29-1 with TRBJ2-1; 9 nucleotides line up with TRBD2. CDR3 size: 14 residues. Trimming at V came to 6 bases and at J to 3 bases, leaving 6 bases not matched to a gene. Germline-derived CDR1 and CDR2 are SQVTM and ANQGSEA.

The chain recombines TRBV6-5 with TRBJ2-3; D is perhaps TRBD1 (5 bases). This CDR3 region has 14 residues. Trimming removed 7 bases from V and 4 bases from J, with 15 bases in between. From germline, CDR1 is MNHEY and CDR2 SVGAGI. For the CDR3, the DNA is TGTGCCAGCACTAAAGGGGCTTTCCCAGATACGCAGTATTTT. It yields the protein CASTKGAFPDTQYF.

For this clone: Other DNA sequences in the sample encode the same CDR3. This chain uses TRBV19 with TRBJ1-1; D call uncertain. The CDR3 extends over 13 amino acids. The germline CDR1 and CDR2 sequences are LNHDA and SQIVND (reference sequence). V dropped 3 bases and J dropped 1 base, with 6 bases sitting between them. The CDR3 nucleotides read TGTGCCAGTAGTATCTCGGGGAACACTGAAGCTTTCTTT. This translates into CASSISGNTEAFF.

This chain connects TRBV7-2 to TRBJ1-3; D might be TRBD1 (6 bases). CDR3 size: 18 residues. CDR1 and CDR2 (germline): SGHTA, FQGNSA. The V gene lost 3 bases and the J gene lost 1 base, with 19 bases spanning the gap. The CDR3 is CASSLVNAGVRSGNTIYF. The CDR3 DNA reads TGTGCCAGCAGCTTGGTCAATGCAGGGGTCCGATCTGGAAACACCATATATTTT. The whole variable domain, remainder taken from reference TRBV7-2 and TRBJ1-3, is GAGVSQSPSNKVTEKGKDVELRCDPISGHTALYWYRQSLGQGLEFLIYFQGNSAPDKSGLPSDRFSAERTGGSVSTLTIQRTQQEDSAVYLCASSLVNAGVRSGNTIYFGEGSWLTVV.

As regards this clone: The same CDR3 is also encoded by other DNA sequences in this sample. The gene calls are TRBV11-2 and TRBJ2-7; D unresolved. Trimming shortened V by 0 bases and J by 4 bases, and 7 bases separated the two germline ends. The length of the CDR3 is 13 residues. From germline, CDR1 is SGHAT and CDR2 FQNNGV. CDR3 protein: CASSLDSPYEQYF. CDR3 nucleotides: TGTGCCAGCAGCTTAGATAGTCCGTACGAGCAGTACTTC.

The chain joins TRBV9 to TRBJ1-5; TRBD1 aligns across 7 bases. The germline gives CDR1 SGDLS, CDR2 YYNGEE. The CDR3 covers 15 residues. The V segment lost 0 bases and the J segment 6 bases; nucleotides outside the gene matches: 6. CDR3 nucleotide sequence: TGTGCCAGCAGCGTAGTTCGACAGGGCGGTCAGCCCCAGCATTTT. Protein: CASSVVRQGGQPQHF.

The V gene is TRBV6-5, the J gene TRBJ1-1; D is possibly TRBD1 (5 bases). CDR3 length: 16 amino acids. CDR1 MNHEY and CDR2 SVGAGI come from the germline V gene. Trimming stripped 3 bases from V and 5 bases from J, with 19 bases between. The CDR3 DNA follows: TGTGCCAGCAGTTATCAGACCTCGCCAGGGCTTACTGAAGCTTTCTTT. Translation: CASSYQTSPGLTEAFF.

The V and J genes are TRBV5-1 and TRBJ2-7; 10 positions agree with TRBD2. J was trimmed by 0 bases and V by 0 bases; bases with no gene match: 6. The CDR3 extends over 17 amino acids. CDR1 SGHRS and CDR2 YFSETQ come from the germline V gene. The CDR3 sequence: CASSLVTSGALSYEQYF. The DNA of the CDR3 is TGCGCCAGCAGCTTGGTAACTAGCGGGGCTCTCTCCTACGAGCAGTACTTC.

The chain employs TRBV6-1 and TRBJ2-5, with 9 bases identical to TRBD2. The CDR3 extends over 16 amino acids. Germline trimming cut 1 base from V and 3 bases from J; bases unmatched to any gene: 6. Germline CDR1 is MNHNS and CDR2 is SASEGT. CDR3 loop: CASSEVLRGGKETQYF. CDR3 in DNA: TGTGCCAGCAGTGAAGTCTTGCGGGGGGGCAAAGAGACCCAGTACTTC.

The V call is TRBV7-6, the J call TRBJ2-1; tentatively, D is TRBD1 (6 bases). Trimming shortened V by 4 bases and J by 6 bases, and 16 bases separated the two germline ends. The CDR3 sequence is 15 residues long. The germline V gene has CDR1 SGHVS and CDR2 FNYEAQ. The CDR3 region is CASSSMGAQSNEQFF. The CDR3 DNA reads as TGTGCCAGCAGCTCCATGGGGGCGCAGAGCAATGAGCAGTTCTTC.

The chain employs TRBV7-2 and TRBJ1-5; maybe TRBD1 (5 bases). CDR3 length: 16 residues. In germline, CDR1 is SGHTA, CDR2 FQGNSA. The germline V and J ends were trimmed by 3 bases and 3 bases, with 15 bases remaining between them. The CDR3 region is CASSFGRELSNQPQHF. The CDR3 nucleotides read TGTGCCAGCAGCTTTGGCAGGGAACTTTCCAATCAGCCCCAGCATTTT.

This clone was recorded once. The V gene is TRBV5-1, the J gene TRBJ1-1; D remains unclear. Trimming took 2 bases from V and 3 from J, leaving 11 bases between them. In germline, CDR1 is SGHRS, CDR2 YFSETQ. The CDR3 has 14 amino acids. The CDR3 sequence is CASSLTSGDTEAFF. DNA of the CDR3: TGCGCCAGCAGCTTAACTTCGGGAGACACTGAAGCTTTCTTT.

The chain combines TRBV24-1 with TRBJ1-2, with TRBD1 as a possible D gene (6 bases). The CDR3 has 12 amino acids. The germline CDR1 and CDR2 sequences are KGHDR and SFDVKD. V dropped 4 bases and J dropped 8 bases, with 10 bases sitting between them. The CDR3 sequence: CATSDGGLGYTF. The CDR3 DNA reads as TGTGCCACCAGTGACGGGGGGCTCGGCTACACCTTC.

CDR3 residues: CASSPAGGQGEQYF. The CDR3 region has the DNA TGTGCCAGCTCACCCGCGGGGGGGCAAGGGGAGCAGTACTTC. The genes are TRBV18 and TRBJ2-7, with 9 bases fitting TRBD2. This CDR3 comprises 14 residues. Germline assignment: CDR1 KGHSH and CDR2 LQKENI. Unmatched junction bases numbered 7, after V lost 3 bases and J lost 7 bases.

A single count supports this clone. The chain combines TRBV11-2 with TRBJ1-3; D gene ambiguous. Trimming stripped 4 bases from V and 0 bases from J, with 16 bases between. The CDR3 covers 17 residues. Germline V gene lookup returns CDR1 SGHAT and CDR2 FQNNGV. CDR3 sequence (DNA): TGTGCCAGCAGCTCCTTGGGTAGTTACTACTCTGGAAACACCATATATTTT. This gives the protein CASSSLGSYYSGNTIYF.

This chain links TRBV2 with TRBJ2-1; 14 nucleotides align to TRBD2. The CDR3 extends over 18 amino acids. After removal of 6 bases from V and 0 bases from J, the junction contained 7 bases not matched to a gene. Germline loops: CDR1 SNHLY, CDR2 FYNNEI. CDR3 in DNA: TGTGCCAGCAGCCGACTAGCGGGGGGGTCTAGCTCCTACAATGAGCAGTTCTTC. Protein product: CASSRLAGGSSSYNEQFF.

The chain recombines TRBV2 with TRBJ1-5, with D perhaps matching TRBD1 (5 bases). The V gene lost 4 bases and the J gene lost 7 bases, with 14 bases spanning the gap. This CDR3 comprises 14 residues. CDR1 SNHLY and CDR2 FYNNEI come from the germline V gene. The CDR3 sequence is CASSGARADQPQHF. CDR3 nucleotides: TGTGCCAGCAGTGGGGCCAGGGCGGACCAGCCCCAGCATTTT.

J is TRBJ2-7 and V is TRBV7-3; D unresolved. The CDR3 runs to 16 residues. The germline CDR1 and CDR2 sequences are SGHTA and FQGTGA. Trimming took off 5 bases at V and 0 bases at J, with 17 bases between the two ends. The CDR3 region is CASSTKPRMSSYEQYF. Written as DNA, the CDR3 is TGTGCCAGCAGCACTAAACCCCGTATGAGCTCCTACGAGCAGTACTTC.

The chain links TRBV30 to TRBJ2-7; 8 nucleotides line up with TRBD1. Germline V gene sequence: CDR1 GTSNPN, CDR2 SVGIG (reference sequence). The J segment lost 1 base and the V segment lost 3 bases, leaving 5 bases of the junction unmatched. The CDR3 covers 14 residues. The CDR3 reads CAWRRDRLSYEQYF. The CDR3 DNA reads as TGTGCCTGGAGACGGGACAGGTTATCCTACGAGCAGTACTTC.

The CDR3 coding sequence is TGTGCCAGCAGCTTAAATTTAGGGGCCAGAGTCGGGGAGCTGTTTTTT. It yields the protein CASSLNLGARVGELFF. This chain connects TRBV7-3 to TRBJ2-2; D may be TRBD1 (5 bases). Germline values: CDR1 SGHTA, CDR2 FQGTGA. The CDR3 runs to 16 residues. Trimming took off 1 base at V and 7 bases at J, with 16 bases between the two ends.

This rearrangement joins TRBV5-4 to TRBJ1-2; TRBD1 is a possible D gene (5 bases). The ends were cut back, 4 bases at V and 3 bases at J, with 13 bases in the middle. The CDR3 contains 14 residues. CDR1 and CDR2 (germline): SGHNT, YYREEE (reference sequence). For the CDR3, the DNA is TGTGCCAGCAGCCCTGGCGGGGGATACTATGGCTACACCTTC. Translation gives CASSPGGGYYGYTF.